The 11 T cell receptor beta chains below come from one sample, sequenced in a study of blood T cells in healthy people across ages. Sample-barcoded 5' priming and a J-beta primer mix drove a second PCR of about 6 to 11 cycles. TCRdb reprocessed the 5' RACE reads via MiXCR and lists one record per CDR3 protein. The sample includes more than 1,400,000 distinct CDR3 sequences, 40% to 50% of them seen just once. Input material: blood. All receptors derive from a young woman in good health.

V is TRBV3-1 and J is TRBJ2-5; TRBD2 is a possible D gene (6 bases). In germline, CDR1 is LGHDT, CDR2 YNNKEL (reference sequence). V was shortened by 8 bases and J by 11 bases, with 24 bases between the two germline ends. The CDR3 contains 14 residues. The CDR3 reads CASGNRDWGNEQYF. The CDR3 DNA follows: TGTGCCAGCGGGAACCGGGACTGGGGCAATGAGCAGTACTTC.

This clonotype was seen a few times. V is TRBV9 and J is TRBJ2-4, with 7 nucleotides matching TRBD2. CDR1 is SGDLS and CDR2 is YYNGEE in the germline V gene. The CDR3 extends over 13 amino acids. Germline trimming cut 2 bases from V and 13 bases from J; bases unmatched to any gene: 9. CDR3 DNA: TGTGCCAGCAGCGTCACACCCGCGGGGGAGCAGTACTTC. The encoded protein is CASSVTPAGEQYF.

This clonotype was seen only a few times. This CDR3 is CSARDWVDQETQYF. For the CDR3, the DNA is TGCAGTGCTAGAGATTGGGTGGACCAAGAGACCCAGTACTTC. V usage is TRBV20-1 and J usage is TRBJ2-5, with D unclear. Germline CDR1 DFQATT, CDR2 SNEGSKA (reference sequence). Between the trimmed V and J ends, which lost 0 bases and 0 bases, there was a span of 8 bases. The CDR3 runs to 14 residues.

A remark on this clonotype: An end of the junction does not agree with germline; a read error may underlie this. The chain recombines TRBV6-2 or TRBV6-3 with TRBJ2-7; the D is unclear. Germline CDR1 MNHEY, CDR2 SVGEGT. The CDR3 consists of 14 residues. The CDR3 region has the DNA TGTGCCAGCAGTTACAGACAAAATACCTACGGGCAGTACTTC. The encoded protein is CASSYRQNTYGQYF.

This clonotype has only one observation. The chain employs TRBV18 and TRBJ2-5; 8 nucleotides agree with TRBD2. V shed 4 bases, J shed 2 bases, and the junction held 12 bases outside the gene matches. CDR3 length equals 17 residues. Germline V gives CDR1 KGHSH, CDR2 LQKENI. This CDR3 is CASSLLGEAGEQETQYF. In nucleotides, the CDR3 is TGTGCCAGCTCACTGCTCGGGGAAGCGGGAGAACAAGAGACCCAGTACTTC.

This clonotype was seen only a few times. The chain recombines TRBV4-1 with TRBJ2-1, with 7 positions matching TRBD2. Gene TRBJ2-7 matches the end of the DNA better, so the J call may be wrong. CDR1 is MGHRA and CDR2 is YSYEKL in the germline V gene. This CDR3 has 17 amino acids. In DNA form, the CDR3 reads TGCGCCAGCAGCCTCCTAGCAGGCGGGAGAATCGACAATGAGCAGTACTTC. The encoded protein is CASSLLAGGRIDNEQYF.

The V gene is TRBV7-8, the J gene TRBJ1-1; D is uncertain. CDR3 length: 18 amino acids. CDR1 is SGHVS, CDR2 FQNEAQ, per germline. The germline V and J ends were trimmed by 1 base and 3 bases, with 21 bases remaining between them. The CDR3 reads CASSLGRHQVGMDTEAFF. The CDR3 coding sequence is TGTGCCAGCAGCTTAGGGAGACACCAGGTTGGAATGGACACTGAAGCTTTCTTT.

This clonotype appeared once. The chain has TRBV12-3 or TRBV12-4 and TRBJ1-2; 9 nucleotides line up with TRBD1. The CDR3 is 14 amino acids. The V and J ends lost 5 bases and 4 bases, in that order; junction bases with no gene match: 5. The CDR3 coding sequence is TGTGCCAGCAGTAACACAGGGGGCAGCTATGGCTACACCTTC. It translates to CASSNTGGSYGYTF.

This clonotype was seen more than once but under ten times. The chain joins TRBV10-3 to TRBJ2-7, with D possibly TRBD1 on 5 matching bases. Per germline, CDR1 ENHRY and CDR2 SYGVKD. Deletions cut 11 bases from V and 1 base from J, with 15 bases between. The CDR3 extends over 13 amino acids. CDR3 coding DNA: TGTGCCGTGGTAACAGGAGATTCCTACGAGCAGTACTTC. Translation gives CAVVTGDSYEQYF.

This clonotype appeared a few times. The rearrangement uses TRBV7-3 and TRBJ2-1, with 8 bases that match TRBD1. CDR3 length equals 15 residues. Germline V CDR1 and CDR2: SGHTA, FQGTGA. V lost 2 bases to trimming and J lost 3 bases; unmatched junction nucleotides: 3. The CDR3 is CASSLSTGDYNEQFF. The CDR3 nucleotides read TGTGCCAGCAGCTTATCGACAGGGGACTACAATGAGCAGTTCTTC.

In DNA, the CDR3 is TGTGCCAGCAGCACCCAGCGGGGGGGCCCAAGCTCCTACAATGAGCAGTTCTTC. Residues: CASSTQRGGPSSYNEQFF. V gene TRBV13 combines with J gene TRBJ2-1; 10 bases are shared with TRBD2. This CDR3 is 18 amino acids long. Germline V lookup: CDR1 PRHDT, CDR2 FYEKMQ (reference sequence). The trim removed 5 bases at V and 0 bases at J, leaving 10 bases unmatched. Full variable domain (rest looked up from reference TRBV13 and TRBJ2-1): AAGVIQSPRHLIKEKRETATLKCYPIPRHDTVYWYQQGPGQDPQFLISFYEKMQSDKGSIPDRFSAQQFSDYHSELNMSSLELGDSALYFCASSTQRGGPSSYNEQFFGPGTRLTVL.